These 12 T cell receptor beta chains share one sample of origin, sequenced in a study of cytomegalovirus exposure and HLA in healthy donors. The PCR had 60 Vbeta and 13 Jbeta primers. TCRdb keeps only in-frame clones here, not all; method: immunoSEQ multiplex PCR. This table has some 150,000 clones, approximately 80% appearing once. The sequencing input was PBMCs. These receptors were taken from a woman in her fifties or sixties in good health and CMV-seronegative.

This clone was counted once. V gene TRBV7-9 combines with J gene TRBJ2-3; 7 positions agree with TRBD2. Trimming took 2 bases from V and 6 from J; bases not matched to a gene: 17. From germline, CDR1 is SEHNR and CDR2 FQNEAQ (reference sequence). This CDR3 spans 18 amino acids. The CDR3 coding sequence is TGTGCCAGCAGCTTACAGTTCAGGGCTGCGGGAGACTCGGATACGCAGTATTTT. It is translated as CASSLQFRAAGDSDTQYF.

The genes are TRBV4-3 and TRBJ2-7, with 11 bases matching TRBD2. Unmatched junction bases numbered 6, after V lost 2 bases and J lost 0 bases. The CDR3 is 17 residues long. Germline V lookup: CDR1 LGHNA, CDR2 YSLEER. CDR3 DNA sequence: TGCGCCAGCAGCCAACTAGCGGGGGGAATCAGCTCCTACGAGCAGTACTTC. Translated: CASSQLAGGISSYEQYF.

This clone turned up a few times. V is TRBV2 and J is TRBJ2-5; 14 bases are a match to TRBD2. Unmatched junction bases numbered 11, after V lost 5 bases and J lost 3 bases. The CDR3 has 18 amino acids. CDR1 is SNHLY, CDR2 FYNNEI, per germline. CDR3 nucleotides: TGTGCCAGCAGTAGCGGGACTAGCGGGAGACACACCAAAGAGACCCAGTACTTC. Translated, it gives CASSSGTSGRHTKETQYF.

The J gene is TRBJ1-1, the V gene TRBV7-2, with no clear D. Per germline, CDR1 SGHTA and CDR2 FQGNSA. The ends were cut back, 6 bases at V and 4 bases at J, with 15 bases in the middle. The CDR3 is 14 residues long. For the CDR3, the DNA is TGTGCCAGCAGGACTCGACCGGGTCCCACTGAAGCTTTCTTT. As protein: CASRTRPGPTEAFF.

This clone appeared a single time. The chain combines TRBV7-9 with TRBJ1-4, with 9 bases matching TRBD1. The length of the CDR3 is 14 residues. The germline gives CDR1 SEHNR, CDR2 FQNEAQ (reference sequence). V lost 8 bases and J lost 7; bases outside the gene matches: 8. The chain's CDR3 is CASSTGGVSEKLFF. In DNA, the CDR3 is TGTGCCAGCTCAACAGGGGGCGTTAGTGAAAAACTGTTTTTT.

The chain uses TRBV19 and TRBJ1-6, with D possibly TRBD1 on 6 matching bases. Germline V gene lookup returns CDR1 LNHDA and CDR2 SQIVND (reference sequence). V lost 4 bases, J lost 6 bases, and 16 bases lay in between. This CDR3 is 16 amino acids long. CDR3 amino acids: CASSNRDTGGNSPLHF. In DNA form, the CDR3 reads TGTGCCAGTAGTAACCGGGACACCGGCGGTAATTCACCCCTCCACTTT.

Concerning this clone itself: The sample carries other DNA sequences with the same CDR3. The chain couples TRBV11-3 to TRBJ2-7; D not certain. The ends were cut back, 6 bases at V and 3 bases at J, with 6 bases in the middle. Germline V lookup: CDR1 SGHNT, CDR2 YENEEA. CDR3 size: 11 residues. CDR3 in amino acids: CASSSGYEQYF. Written as DNA, the CDR3 is TGTGCCAGCAGTTCGGGCTACGAGCAGTACTTC.

In DNA, the CDR3 is TGTGCCAGCAGCGCTCGGGGGGTGCCGGGAAACACCATATATTTT. Translation: CASSARGVPGNTIYF. The gene calls are TRBV7-2 and TRBJ1-3; perhaps TRBD1 as D (5 bases). Germline assignment: CDR1 SGHTA and CDR2 FQGNSA. This CDR3 region has 15 residues. The germline V and J ends were trimmed by 5 bases and 4 bases, with 15 bases remaining between them.

This rearrangement joins TRBV18 to TRBJ1-1; tentatively, D is TRBD1 (6 bases). Germline lookup yields CDR1 KGHSH and CDR2 LQKENI. The CDR3 length is 18 residues. V was clipped by 0 bases and J by 0 bases, with 17 bases between them. The CDR3 spells CASSPPGAGAVMNTEAFF. The DNA for the CDR3 is TGTGCCAGCTCACCACCGGGGGCAGGGGCCGTCATGAACACTGAAGCTTTCTTT.

The chain couples TRBV5-1 to TRBJ2-7, with a weak D call TRBD1 (5 bases). Trimming took off 1 base at V and 2 bases at J, with 13 bases between the two ends. The germline V gene has CDR1 SGHRS and CDR2 YFSETQ. The CDR3 loop spans 15 amino acids. This chain's CDR3 is CASSLTAGSPYEQYF. CDR3 sequence (DNA): TGCGCCAGCAGCTTGACCGCAGGGTCCCCCTACGAGCAGTACTTC. Based on the CDR3 plus reference TRBV5-1 and TRBJ2-7, the full variable domain is KAGVTQTPRYLIKTRGQQVTLSCSPISGHRSVSWYQQTPGQGLQFLFEYFSETQRNKGNFPGRFSGRQFSNSRSEMNVSTLELGDSALYLCASSLTAGSPYEQYFGPGTRLTVT.

CDR3 region: CASSQSRASYNEQFF. The CDR3 DNA is TGTGCCAGCAGCCAATCTCGAGCCTCCTACAATGAGCAGTTCTTC. V gene TRBV4-2 combines with J gene TRBJ2-1; D call uncertain. Germline lookup yields CDR1 LGHNA and CDR2 YNFKEQ. The V end lost 2 bases, the J end lost 0 bases, and 8 bases lay between the germline ends. The CDR3 is 15 amino acids.

The rearrangement uses TRBV18 and TRBJ2-7, with 8 positions matching TRBD2. Trimming removed 5 bases from V and 3 bases from J; junction bases left unmatched: 12. The CDR3 totals 16 residues. The germline CDR1 and CDR2 sequences are KGHSH and LQKENI. CDR3 sequence (DNA): TGTGCCAGCTCAACTGGGGGCGGGGGGCCTGTCTACGAGCAGTACTTC. This encodes CASSTGGGGPVYEQYF.